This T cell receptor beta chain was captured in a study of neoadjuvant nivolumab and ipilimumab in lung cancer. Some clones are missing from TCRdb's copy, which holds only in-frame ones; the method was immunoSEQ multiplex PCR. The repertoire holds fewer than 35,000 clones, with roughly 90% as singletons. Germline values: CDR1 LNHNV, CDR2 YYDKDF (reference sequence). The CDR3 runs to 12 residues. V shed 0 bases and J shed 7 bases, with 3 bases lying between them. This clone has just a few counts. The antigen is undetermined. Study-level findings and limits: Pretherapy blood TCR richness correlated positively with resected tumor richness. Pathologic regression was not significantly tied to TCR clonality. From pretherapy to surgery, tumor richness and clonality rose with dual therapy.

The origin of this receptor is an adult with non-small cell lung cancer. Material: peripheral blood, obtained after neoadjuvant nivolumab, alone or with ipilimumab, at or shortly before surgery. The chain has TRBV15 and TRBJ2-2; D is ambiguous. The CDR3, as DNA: TGTGCCACCAGCAGAGATATCGGGGAGCTGTTTTTT. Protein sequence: CATSRDIGELFF. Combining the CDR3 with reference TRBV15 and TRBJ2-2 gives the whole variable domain DAMVIQNPRYQVTQFGKPVTLSCSQTLNHNVMYWYQQKSSQAPKLLFHYYDKDFNNEADTPDNFQSRRPNTSFCFLDIRSPGLGDTAMYLCATSRDIGELFFGEGSRLTVL.